This TCR beta chain was obtained from a study of blood T cell repertoires in COVID-19. The table came from immunoSEQ multiplex PCR; TCRdb's copy has only in-frame clones and leaves some out. The data hold around 160,000 clones, with approximately 80% observed a single time. Unmatched junction bases numbered 1, after V lost 9 bases and J lost 7 bases. The CDR3 is 12 residues long. Germline CDR1 and CDR2: SNHLY and FYNNEI. This clone has a single count. Sequencing was done on a sample of PBMCs or T cells enriched from blood (not recorded which). This chain joins TRBV2 and TRBJ1-6; 9 bases match TRBD1. The sequence was obtained from a man in his forties or fifties who had recovered from COVID-19. The chain's CDR3 is CASGTGNSPLHF. CDR3 coding DNA: TGTGCCAGTGGGACAGGGAATTCACCCCTCCACTTT.